The sequence of this T cell receptor (beta chain) was determined in a study of T cell changes during pregnancy in multiple sclerosis. TCRdb keeps only in-frame clones here, not all; method: immunoSEQ multiplex PCR. The sample carries around 63,000 clones, 85% to 95% recorded once. V lost 7 bases, J lost 5 bases, and 7 bases stayed unmatched. Per germline, CDR1 MNHNY and CDR2 SVGAGI (reference sequence). The CDR3 is 13 residues long. The clonotype comes from a female donor in good health, enrolled as a control in a pregnancy study. This sequence joins TRBV6-6 and TRBJ1-2, with TRBD1 matching over 7 bases. Specimen: CD8+ T cells from peripheral blood mononuclear cells, collected in the third trimester of pregnancy. CDR3 nucleotides: TGTGCCAGCACCCAGGGGACAGTTTATGGCTACACCTTC. Protein product: CASTQGTVYGYTF.